The sequence of this TCR beta chain was determined in a study of PD-1 blockade in classical Hodgkin lymphoma. Time point noted: cycle 4 day 1 (C4D1), after 5 to 7 weeks of nivolumab. Each patient relapsed following autologous stem cell transplantation, and prior brentuximab vedotin exposure differed. Thawed PBMCs underwent magnetic negative selection to obtain purified CD8+ T cells. Study observations and caveats: There remain no defined causes for the repertoire differences, which possibly reflect disease activity or prior therapy. Relative to healthy donors, newly diagnosed patients reportedly had lower baseline TCR diversity, which was reported as lower still in relapsed/refractory patients. Complete responders showed a baseline diversity that resembled the diversity of newly diagnosed patients.

Produced via immunoSEQ multiplex PCR; TCRdb's table is partial and in-frame only. The data contain approximately 5,000 clones, over 60% of them singletons. Germline assignment: CDR1 SGHVS and CDR2 FQNEAQ. The CDR3 contains 15 residues. Trimming took off 1 base at V and 0 bases at J, with 6 bases between the two ends. As to this clone: Its matching antigen is unknown.

This chain joins TRBV7-8 and TRBJ1-4; D ambiguous. Sequencing used CD8+ T cells from blood, obtained before the fourth cycle of nivolumab. This TCR was recovered from a human donor with classical Hodgkin lymphoma. CDR3 region: CASSLVEATNEKLFF. The CDR3, as DNA: TGTGCCAGCAGCTTAGTTGAAGCAACTAATGAAAAACTGTTTTTT.